Listed here is a single T cell receptor beta chain. The data were taken from a study of blood T cell repertoires in COVID-19. As for the study in general: The cDNA or gDNA used as material had been derived from T cells, B-cell-depleted T cells, or PBMCs.

Enrolment of Seattle patients took place during active infection, and they were followed longitudinally. Authors' methods: Nucleated cell number was recorded as an estimate derived from reference gene primer amplification. Data came from immunoSEQ multiplex PCR; TCRdb stores just in-frame clones and leaves some out. The DNA gave D and trimming, while V, J and clone size come from that table. The sample includes hundreds of thousands of clones, 70% to 90% of them seen just once. CDR1 and CDR2 from the germline V gene are LNHDA and SQIVND (reference sequence). Trimming stripped 5 bases from V and 4 bases from J, with 18 bases between. This CDR3 has 15 residues.

The chain uses TRBV19 and TRBJ2-7, with D tentatively TRBD1 (5 bases). The clonotype was recovered from a woman in her 50s with COVID-19, enrolled during active disease. Sample: peripheral blood. The CDR3 coding sequence is TGTGCCAGTAGTTTCGGGCCTCAGGGATCGTACGAGCAGTACTTC. It specifies CASSFGPQGSYEQYF.